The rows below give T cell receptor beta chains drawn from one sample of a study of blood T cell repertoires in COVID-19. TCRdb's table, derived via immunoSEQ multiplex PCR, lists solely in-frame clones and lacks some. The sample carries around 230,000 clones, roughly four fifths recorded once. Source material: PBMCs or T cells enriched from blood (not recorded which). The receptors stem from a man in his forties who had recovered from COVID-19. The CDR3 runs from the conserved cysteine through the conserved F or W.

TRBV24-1,CATSLGTVTIYF
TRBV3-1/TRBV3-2,CASSLTTGRYGYTF
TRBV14,CASSGRGFSNEQYF
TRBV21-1,CASSNPGQSYGYTF
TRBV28,CASSSGGSFYNEQFF
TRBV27,CASSWTGSNYGYTF
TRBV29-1,CSANSQGDTEAFF
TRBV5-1,CASSLGGTTITEAFF
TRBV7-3,CASSQRPGEQFF
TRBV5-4,CASSLGDRGLAGNTIYF
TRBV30,CAWSYLQGQPQHF